The T cell receptor (beta chain) under discussion was sequenced for a study of OX40 agonist ivuxolimab in advanced cancers. Overall study: In this cohort, patients received ivuxolimab, an agonistic anti-OX40 (CD134) antibody. Across the patients, intravenous ivuxolimab was delivered every 2 weeks at 0.01 to 10 mg/kg. Study results and caveats: With doses of 0.1-3.0 mg/kg, partial responders showed among the lowest clonal expansion.

A history of autoimmune disease or systemic immunosuppression excluded patients. CDR1 and CDR2 (germline): WSHSY, SAAADI. Trimming took off 6 bases at V and 0 bases at J, with 13 bases between the two ends. The CDR3 is made up of 15 amino acids. A word on this clone: Its specificity is unknown.

The repertoire was sequenced with immunoSEQ multiplex PCR; TCRdb's copy has only in-frame clones and lacks some. The sample shows approximately 87,000 clones, more than 90% of them seen only once. The sequenced sample was CD4+ or CD8+ T cells sorted from blood, obtained in a trial of the OX40 agonist ivuxolimab. V usage is TRBV10-2 and J usage is TRBJ2-3; no reliable D call. This receptor was obtained from an adult with an advanced solid tumor such as melanoma, head and neck, liver or kidney cancer. The chain's CDR3 is CASRRTVSSTDTQYF. CDR3 DNA: TGCGCCAGCAGAAGAACAGTCTCTAGCACAGATACGCAGTATTTT.